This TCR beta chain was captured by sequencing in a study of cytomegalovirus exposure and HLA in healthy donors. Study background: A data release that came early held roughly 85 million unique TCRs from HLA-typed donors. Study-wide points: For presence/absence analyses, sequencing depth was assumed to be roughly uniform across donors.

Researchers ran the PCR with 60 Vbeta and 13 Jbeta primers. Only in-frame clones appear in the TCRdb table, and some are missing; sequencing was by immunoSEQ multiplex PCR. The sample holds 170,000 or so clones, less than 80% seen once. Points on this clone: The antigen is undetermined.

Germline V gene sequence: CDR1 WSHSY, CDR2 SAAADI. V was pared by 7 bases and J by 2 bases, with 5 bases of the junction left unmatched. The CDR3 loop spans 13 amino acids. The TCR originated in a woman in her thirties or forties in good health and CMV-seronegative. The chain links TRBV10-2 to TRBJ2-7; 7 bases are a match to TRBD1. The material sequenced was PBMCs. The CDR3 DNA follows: TGCGCCAGCAAGTTCCAGGGGGCCTACGAGCAGTACTTC. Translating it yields CASKFQGAYEQYF.